The present TCR beta chain was sequenced within a study of cytomegalovirus exposure and HLA in healthy donors. Study context: About 179 million T cells yielded 100 million or so unique TCR beta sequences in earlier analysis.

Trimming removed 0 bases from V and 4 bases from J; junction bases left unmatched: 4. The CDR3 is 15 residues long. The germline CDR1 and CDR2 sequences are SGDLS and YYNGEE. The PCR made use of 60 Vbeta and 13 Jbeta primers. Assay: immunoSEQ multiplex PCR; the TCRdb copy retains only in-frame clones and omits some. Counted here are 150,000 to 200,000 clones, 65% to 85% occurring once; the ten biggest clones make up 1.4%. Study-wide findings and caveats: A later analysis showed TCR association rates differing by HLA locus, peaking at DRB1 and lowest at HLA-C. Cytomegalovirus-associated status was assigned to about 160 TCR beta chains. The classifier reportedly diagnosed cytomegalovirus status with high sensitivity and specificity.

On this clone itself: Antigen specificity is unknown.

The origin of this receptor is a girl under 18 in good health and CMV-seropositive. The specimen was PBMCs. The chain has TRBV9 and TRBJ1-2; TRBD1 matches at 9 bases. For the CDR3, the DNA is TGTGCCAGCAGCGTAGAGGGACAGGGCCTCTATGGCTACACCTTC. Protein product: CASSVEGQGLYGYTF.